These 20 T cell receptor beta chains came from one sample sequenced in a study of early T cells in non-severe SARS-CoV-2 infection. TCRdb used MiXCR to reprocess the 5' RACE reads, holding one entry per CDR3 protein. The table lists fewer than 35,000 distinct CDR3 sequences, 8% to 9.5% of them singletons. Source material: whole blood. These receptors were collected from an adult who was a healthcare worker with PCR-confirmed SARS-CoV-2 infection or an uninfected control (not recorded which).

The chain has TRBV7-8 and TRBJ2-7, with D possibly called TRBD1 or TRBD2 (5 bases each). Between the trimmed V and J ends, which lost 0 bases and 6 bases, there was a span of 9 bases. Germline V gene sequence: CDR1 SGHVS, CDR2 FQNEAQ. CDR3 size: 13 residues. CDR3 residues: CASSLAPGTEQYF. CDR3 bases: TGTGCCAGCAGCTTAGCGCCAGGGACCGAGCAGTACTTC.

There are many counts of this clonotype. The CDR3, as DNA: TGCGCCAGCAGCCAAGGGAGGACCAACTATGGCTACACCTTC. It codes for CASSQGRTNYGYTF. This sequence joins TRBV4-3 and TRBJ1-2; D remains ambiguous. The ends were cut back, 1 base at V and 2 bases at J, with 8 bases in the middle. CDR3 size: 14 residues. CDR1 and CDR2 from the germline V gene are LGHNA and YSLEER.

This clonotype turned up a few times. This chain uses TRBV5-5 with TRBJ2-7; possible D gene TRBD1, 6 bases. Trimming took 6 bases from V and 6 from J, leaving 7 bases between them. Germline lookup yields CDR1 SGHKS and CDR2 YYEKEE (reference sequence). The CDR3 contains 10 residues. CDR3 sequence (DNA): TGTGCCAGCACCAGGGGCGAGCAGTACTTC. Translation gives CASTRGEQYF.

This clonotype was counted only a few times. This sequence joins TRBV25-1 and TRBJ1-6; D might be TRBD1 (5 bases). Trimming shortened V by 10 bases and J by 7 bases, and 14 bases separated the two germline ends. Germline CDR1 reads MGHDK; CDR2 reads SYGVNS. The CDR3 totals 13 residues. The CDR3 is CATHGTGNSPLHF. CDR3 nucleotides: TGTGCCACCCACGGGACGGGGAATTCACCCCTCCACTTT.

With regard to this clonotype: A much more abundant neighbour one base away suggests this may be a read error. CDR3 region: CASSPAASGLSFEQYF. CDR3 bases: TGTGCCAGCAGCCCCGCGGCTAGCGGGCTCTCCTTCGAGCAGTACTTC. The V gene is TRBV7-2, the J gene TRBJ2-7, with 8 bases aligning to TRBD2. The CDR3 length is 16 residues. From germline, CDR1 is SGHTA and CDR2 FQGNSA.

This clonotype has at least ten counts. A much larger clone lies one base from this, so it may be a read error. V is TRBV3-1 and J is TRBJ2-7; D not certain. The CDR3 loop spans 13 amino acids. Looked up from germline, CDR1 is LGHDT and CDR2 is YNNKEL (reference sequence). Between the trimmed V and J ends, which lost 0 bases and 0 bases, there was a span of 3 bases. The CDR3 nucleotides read TGTGCCAGCAGCCAAGAGAACTCCTACGAGCAGTACTTC. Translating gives CASSQENSYEQYF.

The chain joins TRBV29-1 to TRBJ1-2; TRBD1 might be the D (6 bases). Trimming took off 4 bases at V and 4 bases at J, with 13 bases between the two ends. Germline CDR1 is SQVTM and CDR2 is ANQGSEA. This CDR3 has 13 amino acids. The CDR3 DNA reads TGCAGCGTTGGAACCCCGGACAGCTATGGCTACACCTTC. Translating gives CSVGTPDSYGYTF.

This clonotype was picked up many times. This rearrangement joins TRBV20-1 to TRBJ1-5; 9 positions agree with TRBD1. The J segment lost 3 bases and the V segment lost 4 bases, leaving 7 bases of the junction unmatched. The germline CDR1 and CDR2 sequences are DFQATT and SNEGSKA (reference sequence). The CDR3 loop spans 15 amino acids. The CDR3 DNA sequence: TGCAGTGCTACGAGGACAGGGGCCCCCAATCAGCCCCAGCATTTT. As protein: CSATRTGAPNQPQHF.

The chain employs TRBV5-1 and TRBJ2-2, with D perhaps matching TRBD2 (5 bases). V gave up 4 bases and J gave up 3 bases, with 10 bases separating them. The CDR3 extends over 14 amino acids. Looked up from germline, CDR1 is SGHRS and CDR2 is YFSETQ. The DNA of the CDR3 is TGCGCCAGCAGCCCCCCCGGGGACACCGGGGAGCTGTTTTTT. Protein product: CASSPPGDTGELFF.

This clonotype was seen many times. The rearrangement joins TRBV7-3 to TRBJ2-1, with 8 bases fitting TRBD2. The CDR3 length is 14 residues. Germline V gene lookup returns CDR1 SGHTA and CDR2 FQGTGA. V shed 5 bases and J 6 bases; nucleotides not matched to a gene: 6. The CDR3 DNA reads TGTGCCAGCAGCGGGACTAGACCGCCCAATGAGCAGTTCTTC. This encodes CASSGTRPPNEQFF.

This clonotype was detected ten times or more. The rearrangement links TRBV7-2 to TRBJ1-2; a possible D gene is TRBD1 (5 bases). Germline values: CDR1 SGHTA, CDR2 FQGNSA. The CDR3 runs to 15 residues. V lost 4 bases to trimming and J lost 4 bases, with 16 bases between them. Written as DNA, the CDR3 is TGTGCCAGCAGCTATCCGGGACGGAGAAGCTATGGCTACACCTTC. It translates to CASSYPGRRSYGYTF.

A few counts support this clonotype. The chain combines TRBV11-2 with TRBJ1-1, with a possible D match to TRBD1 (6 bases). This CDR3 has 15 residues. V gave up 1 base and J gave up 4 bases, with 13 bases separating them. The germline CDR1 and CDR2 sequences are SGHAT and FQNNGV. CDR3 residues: CASSLAVGGFTEAFF. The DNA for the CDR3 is TGTGCCAGCAGCTTAGCTGTGGGGGGCTTCACTGAAGCTTTCTTT.

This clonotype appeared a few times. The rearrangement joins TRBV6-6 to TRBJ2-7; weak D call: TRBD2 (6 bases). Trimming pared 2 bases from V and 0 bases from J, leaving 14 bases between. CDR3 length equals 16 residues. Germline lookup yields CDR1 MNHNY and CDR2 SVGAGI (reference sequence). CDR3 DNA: TGTGCCAGCAGTTACATCTCGCGGGGCCCCTCCTACGAGCAGTACTTC. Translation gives CASSYISRGPSYEQYF.

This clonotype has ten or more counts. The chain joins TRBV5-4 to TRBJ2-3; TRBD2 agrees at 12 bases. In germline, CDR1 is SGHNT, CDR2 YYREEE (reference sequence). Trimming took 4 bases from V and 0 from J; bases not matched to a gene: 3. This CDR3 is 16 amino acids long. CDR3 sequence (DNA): TGTGCCAGCAGCCCCGGACTAGCGGGGAGCACAGATACGCAGTATTTT. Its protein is CASSPGLAGSTDTQYF.

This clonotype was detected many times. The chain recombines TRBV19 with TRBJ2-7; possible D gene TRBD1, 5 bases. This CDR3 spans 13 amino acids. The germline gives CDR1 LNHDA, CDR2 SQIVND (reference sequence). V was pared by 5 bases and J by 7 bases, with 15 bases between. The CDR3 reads CASSLAGSGEQYF. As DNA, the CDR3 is TGTGCCAGTAGTCTCGCAGGGTCCGGGGAGCAGTACTTC.

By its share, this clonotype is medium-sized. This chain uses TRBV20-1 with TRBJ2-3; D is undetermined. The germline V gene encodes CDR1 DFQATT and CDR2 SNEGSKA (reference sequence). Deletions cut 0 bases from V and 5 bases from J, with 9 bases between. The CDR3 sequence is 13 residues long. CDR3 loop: CSARDSVGDTQYF. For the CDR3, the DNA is TGCAGTGCTAGAGATTCGGTTGGAGATACGCAGTATTTT.

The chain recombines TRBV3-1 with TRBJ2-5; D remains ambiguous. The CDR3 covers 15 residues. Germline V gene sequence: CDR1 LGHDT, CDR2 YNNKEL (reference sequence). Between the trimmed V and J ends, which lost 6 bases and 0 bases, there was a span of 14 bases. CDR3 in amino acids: CASSPPTVYQETQYF. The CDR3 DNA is TGTGCCAGCAGTCCCCCGACGGTGTACCAAGAGACCCAGTACTTC.

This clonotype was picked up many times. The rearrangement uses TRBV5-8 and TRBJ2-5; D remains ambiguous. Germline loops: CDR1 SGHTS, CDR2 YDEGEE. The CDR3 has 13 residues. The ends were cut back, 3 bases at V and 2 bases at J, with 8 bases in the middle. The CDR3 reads CASSSWRQETQYF. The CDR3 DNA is TGTGCCAGCAGCTCTTGGCGGCAAGAGACCCAGTACTTC.

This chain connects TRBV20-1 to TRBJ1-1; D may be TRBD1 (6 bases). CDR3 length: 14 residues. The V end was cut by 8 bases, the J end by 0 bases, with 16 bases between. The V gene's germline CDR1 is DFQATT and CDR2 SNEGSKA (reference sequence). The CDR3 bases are TGCAGTAGCCCTAGGGGGGGACTGAACACTGAAGCTTTCTTT. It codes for CSSPRGGLNTEAFF.

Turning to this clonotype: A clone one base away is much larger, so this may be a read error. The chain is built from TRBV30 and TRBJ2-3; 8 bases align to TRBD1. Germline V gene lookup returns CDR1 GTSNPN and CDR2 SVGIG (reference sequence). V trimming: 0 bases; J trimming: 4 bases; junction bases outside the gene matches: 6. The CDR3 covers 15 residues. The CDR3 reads CAWSVSRGLADTQYF. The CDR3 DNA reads TGTGCCTGGAGTGTGTCCAGGGGGCTAGCAGATACGCAGTATTTT.